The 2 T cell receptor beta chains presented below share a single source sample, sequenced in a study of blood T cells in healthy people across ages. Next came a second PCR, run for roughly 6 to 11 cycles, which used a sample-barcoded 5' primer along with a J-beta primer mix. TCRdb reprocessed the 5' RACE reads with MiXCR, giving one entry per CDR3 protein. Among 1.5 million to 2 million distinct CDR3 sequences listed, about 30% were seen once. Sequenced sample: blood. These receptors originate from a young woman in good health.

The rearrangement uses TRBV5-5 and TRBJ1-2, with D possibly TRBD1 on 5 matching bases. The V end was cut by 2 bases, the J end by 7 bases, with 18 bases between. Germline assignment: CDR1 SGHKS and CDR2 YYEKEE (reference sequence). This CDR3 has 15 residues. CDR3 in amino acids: CASSFPGRDYSGYTF. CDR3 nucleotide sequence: TGTGCCAGCAGCTTTCCAGGGCGAGACTACAGTGGCTACACCTTC.

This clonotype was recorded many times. As DNA, the CDR3 is TGCGCCAGCAGCCAAGGGGTTAATGAAAAACTGTTTTTT. As protein: CASSQGVNEKLFF. The chain has TRBV4-1 and TRBJ1-4; D uncertain. The CDR3 runs to 13 residues. The germline V and J ends were trimmed by 1 base and 4 bases, with 4 bases remaining between them. Germline CDR1 is MGHRA and CDR2 is YSYEKL.